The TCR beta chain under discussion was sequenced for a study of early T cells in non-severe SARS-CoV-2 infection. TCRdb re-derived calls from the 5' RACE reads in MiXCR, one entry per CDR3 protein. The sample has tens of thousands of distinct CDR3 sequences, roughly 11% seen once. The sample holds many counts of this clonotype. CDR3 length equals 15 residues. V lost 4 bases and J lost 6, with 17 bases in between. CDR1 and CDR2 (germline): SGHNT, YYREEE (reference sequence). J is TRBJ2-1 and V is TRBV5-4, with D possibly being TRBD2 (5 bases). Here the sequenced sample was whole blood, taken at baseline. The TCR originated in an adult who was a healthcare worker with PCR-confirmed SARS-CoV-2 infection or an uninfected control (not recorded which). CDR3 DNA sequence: TGTGCCAGCAGCGTGGACTCGTTCCCTGGCAATGAGCAGTTCTTC. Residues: CASSVDSFPGNEQFF.